This TCR beta chain was documented in a study of beta chain features in type 1 diabetes (dated by TCRdb to the late 2010s). Concerning the study at large: Mean age, gender distribution, total cell number and subset yield were not different between patients and healthy donors. Across all samples, fewer than 110,000,000 sorted cells were examined, and cell number per subset correlated strongly with RNA yield. In the study, TCRB repertoires of sorted circulating CD4+ T cell subsets from recently diagnosed type 1 diabetes patients were compared with those of matched healthy donors. Whereas all 28 donors provided naive and central memory subsets, regulatory and stem cell-like memory subsets were isolated from just 8 patients and roughly eight healthy donors.

The High Capacity cDNA Reverse Transcription Kit was used to reverse transcribe all of the isolated RNA, meaning that expressed TCRB transcripts were what got sequenced. Deep immunoSEQ sequencing was performed on naive, central memory and regulatory T cell samples, with an average of about 3.6 million total reads per sample. Sorted cells were lysed in RLT buffer and RNA was extracted with DNase-treated RNeasy Micro or Mini kits, depending on cell number. Each cell subset was processed separately to prevent cross-contamination, with patient and healthy donor samples processed together. Using the immunoSEQ multiplex PCR, TCRB sequences were amplified from cDNA into 87-bp fragments spanning the CDR3 region. Sequencing of the amplicons was performed on the Illumina HiSeq platform. Turning to the authors' computational methods: PCR bias was corrected computationally using synthetic template baselines, and reads within Hamming distance 2 were collapsed, with unmergeable singletons discarded. By aligning reads against IMGT, V, D and J genes, CDR3 length, and insertions or deletions at six rearrangement sites were assigned. Clonotype counts were normalized to sorted cell number within each subset before computing true diversity and Gini coefficients with the tcR R package. The overlap coefficient, calculated on TCRB nucleotide sequences, was used to quantify repertoire sharing. The clones in this table, taken by TCRdb from immuneACCESS, are in-frame only. Not every clone is retained; where verified, under half of the shortfall comes from an unresolved V gene, and the cause of the rest is unknown. V, J and clone size were drawn from that table, and D and trimming were deduced from the DNA. Across this sample there are about 150,000 clones, with approximately 8.1% seen only once. The ten biggest clones cover roughly 0.5% of the sample.

From its cysteine to its phenylalanine, the CDR3 spans 11 amino acids. Kept here is only the CDR3 DNA, which spans 33 bases and is read in frame from base 1. The germline V and J ends show losses of 5 bases and 8 bases respectively, and no gene match explains 0 bases of the junction. From the germline V gene, CDR1 is MNHEY and CDR2 is SVGAGI. Each donor gave one peripheral blood draw, roughly 110 mL on average, collected into heparinised tubes. A BD FACSAria II was used to sort naive, central memory, regulatory and stem cell-like memory CD4+ T cells with a panel that included CD45RO, CCR7, CD25, CD127, CD95 and CD27. A purity above 95% was achieved for all sorted populations. Right away, PBMCs were isolated by Lymphoprep density gradient centrifugation and were stained directly, with no culture step. To minimize batch effects, samples were stained and sorted in pairs, one healthy donor with one patient per experiment.

As regards this clone: This receptor's antigen is unknown. Base-call qualities are not available, and no considerably larger clone is one nucleotide away.

The full study reports these points: Because cDNA rather than genomic DNA was sequenced, highly expressing activated cells could have been over-represented, although no difference in activation and CD3 levels was found between groups. PCR might favor shorter templates, but patient and control samples were amplified and corrected together, so any skew would affect both groups equally. The naive, central memory and regulatory TCRB repertoires appeared to resemble one another more closely among patients than among healthy donors. A moderate but significant shortening of TCRB CDR3 length was observed in type 1 diabetes patients in all four CD4+ subsets. Only small numbers of individuals were included in the HLA sub-analyses, which left unresolved whether HLA type had any influence on TCRB rearrangement. Patients with type 1 diabetes made fewer insertions and deleted more nucleotides at VDJ recombination sites, implying thymic rearrangement abnormalities.

The chain couples TRBV6-5 to TRBJ2-1, with 7 bases matching TRBD1. Material for sequencing was central memory CD4+ T cells from blood. The clonotype was recovered from a man aged 18-30 years with type 1 diabetes. The sequenced DNA is TGTGCCAGCAGTGACAGGGATGAGCAGTTCTTC. This sequence encodes CASSDRDEQFF.